This T cell receptor (beta chain) was documented in a study of blood T cell repertoires in COVID-19. The V gene end was trimmed by 11 bases and the J gene end by 4 bases; junction bases not matched to a gene: 10. CDR1 is MNHEY and CDR2 is SVGAGI in the germline V gene. The CDR3 sequence is 13 residues long. In the authors' methods: Amplification of reference gene primers provided the estimated nucleated cell counts. The data were produced by immunoSEQ multiplex PCR, yet TCRdb's version contains in-frame clones alone and is incomplete. V, J and clone size reflect that table, while D and trimming were determined from the DNA. The sample holds 200,000 to 250,000 clones; more than 65% are singletons and the top ten take about 3.9%. This clone was detected only a few times.

This TCR came from a woman over 75 with acute or convalescent COVID-19. The material sequenced was peripheral blood. The V and J genes are TRBV6-5 and TRBJ1-1; 7 bases are a match to TRBD1. CDR3 coding DNA: TGTGCCGCGTCGGGACAGCCAGGCACTGAAGCTTTCTTT. Protein product: CAASGQPGTEAFF.